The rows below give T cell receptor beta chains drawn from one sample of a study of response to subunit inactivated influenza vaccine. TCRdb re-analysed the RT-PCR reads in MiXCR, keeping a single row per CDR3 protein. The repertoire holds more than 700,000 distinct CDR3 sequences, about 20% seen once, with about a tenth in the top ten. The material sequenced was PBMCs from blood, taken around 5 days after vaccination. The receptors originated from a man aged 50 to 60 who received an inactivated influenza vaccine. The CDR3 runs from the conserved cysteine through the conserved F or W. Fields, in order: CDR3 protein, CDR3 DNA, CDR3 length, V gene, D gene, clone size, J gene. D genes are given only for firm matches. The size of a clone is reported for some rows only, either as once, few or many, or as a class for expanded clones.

CASSWEVGSGDTQYF | TGTGCCAGCAGCTGGGAAGTTGGGTCGGGAGATACGCAGTATTTT | 15 | TRBV5-8 | - | - | TRBJ2-3
CASSSGTGATNEKLFF | TGTGCCAGCAGTTCCGGGACAGGGGCAACTAATGAAAAACTGTTTTTT | 16 | TRBV6-2/TRBV6-3 | TRBD1 | few | TRBJ1-4
CASRHNNEQFF | TGTGCCAGCAGACATAACAATGAGCAGTTCTTC | 11 | TRBV3-1 | - | few | TRBJ2-1
CASSRYGTISTYGYTF | TGTGCCAGCAGTCGGTATGGGACGATTTCGACTTATGGCTACACCTTC | 16 | TRBV6-2/TRBV6-3 | - | - | TRBJ1-2
CASSLNGGNEKLFF | TGCGCCAGCAGCTTGAATGGGGGTAATGAAAAACTGTTTTTT | 14 | TRBV5-1 | - | many | TRBJ1-4
CASSASVGGNQPQHF | TGTGCCAGCAGCGCCTCAGTGGGAGGCAATCAGCCCCAGCATTTT | 15 | TRBV6-1 | - | many | TRBJ1-5
CASSRQTNEQFF | TGTGCCAGCAGCCGACAGACGAATGAGCAGTTCTTC | 12 | TRBV7-2 | - | - | TRBJ2-1
CASTSGRGWAYQETQYF | TGTGCCAGCACCTCCGGACGAGGGTGGGCCTACCAAGAGACCCAGTACTTC | 17 | TRBV12-3/TRBV12-4 | - | many | TRBJ2-5
CASSSLGGGTPYNEQFF | TGTGCCAGCAGTTCTTTGGGAGGCGGGACCCCCTACAATGAGCAGTTCTTC | 17 | TRBV28 | - | many | TRBJ2-1
CAISEWGRTQYF | TGTGCCATCAGTGAGTGGGGCAGGACCCAGTACTTC | 12 | TRBV10-3 | - | once | TRBJ2-5